These 27 T cell receptor beta chains share one sample of origin, sequenced in a study of memory CD4+ T cells and cytomegalovirus serostatus. Here immunoSEQ multiplex PCR was the method, and the copy in TCRdb shows in-frame clones only, minus some. The repertoire includes some 47,000 clones, approximately 78% of them detected once, and roughly 0.84% sits in the top ten. The sort gate was single viable CD3+CD4+CD8-CD45RO+ cells for memory CD4+ T cells. Sequencing was done on a sample of memory CD4+ T cells from blood. Receptors originate from an adult in good health and CMV-seronegative.

For this clone: A read error may be the cause here, since a much bigger clone is one base away. The gene calls are TRBV30 and TRBJ1-5; the D gene is possibly TRBD1 (5 bases). Trimming removed 1 base from V and 1 base from J, with 5 bases in between. Germline V lookup: CDR1 GTSNPN, CDR2 SVGIG (reference sequence). This CDR3 contains 13 residues. The CDR3 is CAWSGGSNQPQHF. DNA for the CDR3: TGTGCCTGGAGTGGGGGGAGCAATCAGCCCCAGCATTTT. The whole variable domain, remainder taken from reference TRBV30 and TRBJ1-5, is SQTIHQWPATLVQPVGSPLSLECTVEGTSNPNLYWYRQAAGRGLQLLFYSVGIGQISSEVPQNLSASRPQDRQFILSSKKLLLSDSGFYLCAWSGGSNQPQHFGDGTRLSIL.

The gene calls are TRBV29-1 and TRBJ2-6, with TRBD1 as a possible D gene (6 bases). Germline V gives CDR1 SQVTM, CDR2 ANQGSEA. Trimming took off 7 bases at V and 4 bases at J, with 17 bases between the two ends. This CDR3 is built from 15 residues. The CDR3 protein is CSARQASGGANVLTF. The CDR3 nucleotides are TGCAGCGCGAGACAGGCCAGCGGAGGGGCCAACGTCCTGACTTTC.

V gene TRBV19 combines with J gene TRBJ1-5; 11 bases fit TRBD1. Germline assignment: CDR1 LNHDA and CDR2 SQIVND (reference sequence). V trimming: 0 bases; J trimming: 3 bases; junction bases outside the gene matches: 7. This CDR3 spans 18 amino acids. For the CDR3, the DNA is TGTGCCAGTAGTATAGACCGGACAGGGGGCGGCTCCAATCAGCCCCAGCATTTT. This sequence encodes CASSIDRTGGGSNQPQHF.

The J gene is TRBJ2-5, the V gene TRBV5-1; the D gene could be TRBD1 or TRBD2 (5 bases each). CDR3 size: 16 residues. The germline gives CDR1 SGHRS, CDR2 YFSETQ. V was cut by 1 base and J by 2 bases, with 15 bases left in between. This CDR3 reads CASSLTGTRVQETQYF. The CDR3 DNA sequence: TGCGCCAGCAGCTTGACCGGGACCAGGGTACAAGAGACCCAGTACTTC. Looking up the rest from reference TRBV5-1 and TRBJ2-5 gives the full variable domain: KAGVTQTPRYLIKTRGQQVTLSCSPISGHRSVSWYQQTPGQGLQFLFEYFSETQRNKGNFPGRFSGRQFSNSRSEMNVSTLELGDSALYLCASSLTGTRVQETQYFGPGTRLLVL.

This clone was observed once. The genes are TRBV6-6 and TRBJ2-2; D might be TRBD1 (5 bases). V dropped 0 bases and J dropped 5 bases, with 10 bases sitting between them. Per germline, CDR1 MNHNY and CDR2 SVGAGI (reference sequence). This CDR3 is 15 amino acids long. In DNA form, the CDR3 reads TGTGCCAGCAGTTACTCAGGGGTGAGGACCGGGGAGCTGTTTTTT. Amino acid sequence: CASSYSGVRTGELFF.

CDR3 sequence: CASSEGRVAGGQETQYF. The CDR3 DNA is TGTGCCAGCAGTGAAGGAAGAGTAGCGGGGGGCCAAGAGACCCAGTACTTC. The genes are TRBV6-1 and TRBJ2-5; 10 bases match TRBD2. This CDR3 comprises 17 residues. The germline gives CDR1 MNHNS, CDR2 SASEGT. After removal of 1 base from V and 1 base from J, the junction contained 6 bases not matched to a gene.

The rearrangement uses TRBV9 and TRBJ2-2; D not resolved. Germline CDR1 SGDLS, CDR2 YYNGEE. The CDR3 has 14 residues. Trimming pared 1 base from V and 6 bases from J, leaving 10 bases between. The CDR3 region has the DNA TGTGCCAGCAGCGTACATCCAGAGTCCGGGGAGCTGTTTTTT. Translating gives CASSVHPESGELFF.

The chain combines TRBV19 with TRBJ1-5, with D maybe TRBD1 (5 bases). The CDR3 covers 15 residues. The V gene lost 6 bases and the J gene lost 4 bases, with 16 bases spanning the gap. Germline V lookup: CDR1 LNHDA, CDR2 SQIVND (reference sequence). As DNA, the CDR3 is TGTGCCAGTAGGACCCGACAGAAAGTAAATCAGCCCCAGCATTTT. Protein: CASRTRQKVNQPQHF. Using reference TRBV19 and TRBJ1-5 for the parts outside the CDR3, the full variable domain is DGGITQSPKYLFRKEGQNVTLSCEQNLNHDAMYWYRQDPGQGLRLIYYSQIVNDFQKGDIAEGYSVSREKKESFPLTVTSAQKNPTAFYLCASRTRQKVNQPQHFGDGTRLSIL.

V gene TRBV2 combines with J gene TRBJ2-1, with 8 bases aligning to TRBD1. Germline V gene data show CDR1 as SNHLY and CDR2 as FYNNEI. This CDR3 contains 15 residues. The V gene end was trimmed by 0 bases and the J gene end by 9 bases; junction bases not matched to a gene: 7. For the CDR3, the DNA is TGTGCCAGCAGTGAAGCGGTTGGACAGGGTAGTGAGCAGTTCTTC. This codes for CASSEAVGQGSEQFF.

The V gene is TRBV11-2, the J gene TRBJ1-1, with D tentatively TRBD1 (5 bases). Germline V CDR1 and CDR2: SGHAT, FQNNGV. This CDR3 has 13 amino acids. The V end was cut by 0 bases, the J end by 11 bases, with 13 bases between. CDR3 nucleotide sequence: TGTGCCAGCAGCTTAGATCGGGGCCAGAAGGCTTTCTTT. It specifies CASSLDRGQKAFF.

The chain links TRBV6-1 to TRBJ1-1; 8 bases match TRBD1. CDR3 length: 15 residues. CDR1 is MNHNS, CDR2 SASEGT, per germline. V trimming: 8 bases; J trimming: 4 bases; junction bases outside the gene matches: 12. CDR3 nucleotide sequence: TGTGCCAGCCCCAGGCAGGGGGCGCGAAGCACTGAAGCTTTCTTT. Its protein product is CASPRQGARSTEAFF.

J is TRBJ1-1 and V is TRBV6-5; perhaps TRBD1 as D (6 bases). The CDR3 totals 14 residues. V was pared by 7 bases and J by 12 bases, with 24 bases between. Germline assignment: CDR1 MNHEY and CDR2 SVGAGI. The CDR3 loop is CASTSKGGRHMTFF. DNA for the CDR3: TGTGCCAGCACCTCTAAGGGGGGGAGACACATGACTTTCTTT.

The chain carries TRBV29-1 and TRBJ2-3, with 7 bases fitting TRBD1. The CDR3 is 14 amino acids. Germline loops: CDR1 SQVTM, CDR2 ANQGSEA. Germline trimming cut 7 bases from V and 3 bases from J; bases unmatched to any gene: 10. CDR3 coding DNA: TGCAGCGCTGAGACAGGGCTACTAACAGATACGCAGTATTTT. Translated, it gives CSAETGLLTDTQYF.

The J gene is TRBJ1-3, the V gene TRBV12-5, with D possibly TRBD1 on 6 matching bases. The CDR3 runs to 17 residues. From germline, CDR1 is LGHNT and CDR2 FRNRAP. V was shortened by 3 bases and J by 0 bases, with 15 bases between the two germline ends. CDR3 loop: CASGFTQGGPSGNTIYF. The CDR3 nucleotides are TGTGCTAGTGGTTTCACTCAAGGGGGACCCTCTGGAAACACCATATATTTT.

CDR3 DNA: TGCGCCAGCAGTGAGCGGGCGGTTAGCAATCAGCCCCAGCATTTT. Its protein product is CASSERAVSNQPQHF. The gene calls are TRBV10-1 and TRBJ1-5; no firm D call. The CDR3 contains 15 residues. Per germline, CDR1 WNHNN and CDR2 SYGVQD (reference sequence). V dropped 2 bases and J dropped 0 bases, with 8 bases sitting between them.

The chain recombines TRBV5-4 with TRBJ1-1, with TRBD1 matching 8 bases. The length of the CDR3 is 14 residues. The germline gives CDR1 SGHNT, CDR2 YYREEE (reference sequence). V was clipped by 6 bases and J by 3 bases; unmatched bases: 7. CDR3 protein: CASTRQGKYTEAFF. CDR3 nucleotides: TGTGCCAGCACCCGACAGGGGAAATACACTGAAGCTTTCTTT.

This clone was seen more than once but under ten times. This sequence joins TRBV2 and TRBJ2-3, with 7 bases matching TRBD2. V shed 6 bases and J 0 bases; nucleotides not matched to a gene: 3. Germline loops: CDR1 SNHLY, CDR2 FYNNEI. CDR3 size: 14 residues. The CDR3: CASRGGISTDTQYF. CDR3 coding DNA: TGTGCCAGCAGGGGGGGGATTAGCACAGATACGCAGTATTTT.

This clone appeared a few times. V usage is TRBV15 and J usage is TRBJ2-6; D unclear. V lost 5 bases to trimming and J lost 4 bases, with 12 bases between them. This CDR3 comprises 15 residues. Germline CDR1 reads LNHNV; CDR2 reads YYDKDF (reference sequence). The CDR3 loop reads CATSRGSSGANVLTF. CDR3 sequence (DNA): TGTGCCACCAGCCGTGGTTCCTCCGGGGCCAACGTCCTGACTTTC.

The chain uses TRBV18 and TRBJ2-2; D call uncertain. The CDR3 runs to 15 residues. Trimming took off 4 bases at V and 2 bases at J, with 11 bases between the two ends. The germline V gene has CDR1 KGHSH and CDR2 LQKENI. The CDR3 region has the DNA TGTGCCAGCTCACTCGCCCGGTCCAACACCGGGGAGCTGTTTTTT. It encodes CASSLARSNTGELFF.

This clone was counted between two and nine times. The CDR3 protein is CASSRTGLAKNIQYF. DNA for the CDR3: TGTGCCAGCAGTAGGACAGGCCTAGCCAAAAACATTCAGTACTTC. The chain employs TRBV27 and TRBJ2-4; 7 bases align to TRBD1. CDR3 length: 15 amino acids. The germline V gene encodes CDR1 MNHEY and CDR2 SMNVEV (reference sequence). J was trimmed by 0 bases and V by 5 bases; bases with no gene match: 4.

The V call is TRBV7-6, the J call TRBJ2-1, with D hard to call. Per germline, CDR1 SGHVS and CDR2 FNYEAQ. The V end lost 3 bases, the J end lost 12 bases, and 12 bases lay between the germline ends. This CDR3 has 12 residues. CDR3 DNA sequence: TGTGCCAGCAGCTTCGCGGACGTCGTGCAGTTCTTC. It encodes CASSFADVVQFF. The complete variable domain, with remaining parts taken from reference TRBV7-6 and TRBJ2-1, reads GAGVSQSPRYKVTKRGQDVALRCDPISGHVSLYWYRQALGQGPEFLTYFNYEAQQDKSGLPNDRFSAERPEGSISTLTIQRTEQRDSAMYRCASSFADVVQFFGPGTRLTVL.

The chain joins TRBV12-5 to TRBJ2-5, with 10 bases identical to TRBD1. This CDR3 spans 13 amino acids. CDR1 and CDR2 from the germline V gene are LGHNT and FRNRAP. Unmatched junction bases numbered 2, after V lost 5 bases and J lost 5 bases. CDR3: CASGMDRGETQYF. The CDR3 DNA follows: TGTGCTAGTGGTATGGACAGGGGGGAGACCCAGTACTTC.

The CDR3 spells CASSLGNSGNTIYF. DNA of the CDR3: TGTGCCAGCAGCTTAGGGAACTCTGGAAACACCATATATTTT. The chain joins TRBV11-3 to TRBJ1-3, with D uncertain. The ends were cut back, 1 base at V and 0 bases at J, with 4 bases in the middle. The CDR3 is made up of 14 amino acids. Germline CDR1 SGHNT, CDR2 YENEEA. The full variable domain, in which reference TRBV11-3 and TRBJ1-3 provide the parts outside the CDR3, is EAGVVQSPRYKIIEKKQPVAFWCNPISGHNTLYWYLQNLGQGPELLIRYENEEAVDDSQLPKDRFSAERLKGVDSTLKIQPAELGDSAVYLCASSLGNSGNTIYFGEGSWLTVV.

The V call is TRBV4-3, the J call TRBJ2-7; D gene ambiguous. V lost 0 bases, J lost 0 bases, and 9 bases lay in between. Germline CDR1 LGHNA, CDR2 YSLEER. The length of the CDR3 is 15 residues. Written as DNA, the CDR3 is TGCGCCAGCAGCCAAGACGTAGAAAACTCCTACGAGCAGTACTTC. It encodes CASSQDVENSYEQYF.

The rearrangement uses TRBV7-2 and TRBJ1-5, with D tentatively TRBD1 (5 bases). The germline V gene encodes CDR1 SGHTA and CDR2 FQGNSA. CDR3 length: 15 residues. V lost 1 base, J lost 2 bases, and 9 bases lay in between. Here the CDR3 DNA reads TGTGCCAGCAGCTTAGAGGGGACCGGCAATCAGCCCCAGCATTTT. Translation: CASSLEGTGNQPQHF.

The sample holds a few counts of this clone. The V call is TRBV30, the J call TRBJ1-1; 8 nucleotides agree with TRBD1. V was clipped by 8 bases and J by 5 bases; unmatched bases: 4. Germline V gives CDR1 GTSNPN, CDR2 SVGIG (reference sequence). The CDR3 is 11 amino acids. CDR3: CASDRGTEAFF. CDR3 bases: TGTGCCAGTGACAGGGGAACTGAAGCTTTCTTT.

This chain joins TRBV6-1 and TRBJ2-5; D remains unclear. Deletions cut 7 bases from V and 5 bases from J, with 11 bases between. CDR1 is MNHNS, CDR2 SASEGT, per germline. This CDR3 is 12 amino acids long. DNA of the CDR3: TGTGCCAGCATAAAGGTTGGGGAGACCCAGTACTTC. It is translated as CASIKVGETQYF.